Below are 12 T cell receptor beta chains sequenced from a single sample in a study of T-cell reconstitution after alpha-beta-depleted transplantation in children. Unique molecular identifiers featured in how the TCRbeta library was prepared. From the PCR reads, TCRdb called clonotypes with MiXCR, one entry per CDR3 protein. The table has over 70,000 distinct CDR3 sequences, more than 7% seen once. Sample: PBMCs from the stem cell graft donor, taken from the stem cell graft. All receptors come from a human donor who donated a stem cell graft to a child with congenital amegakaryocytic thrombocytopenia.

A single count supports this clonotype. A much larger clone lies a single base off, so this may be a read error. V usage is TRBV5-1 and J usage is TRBJ1-1; possibly TRBD1 for D (6 bases). The ends were cut back, 0 bases at V and 5 bases at J, with 17 bases in the middle. The CDR3 is made up of 16 amino acids. CDR1 is SGHRS, CDR2 YFSETQ, per germline. This CDR3 reads CASSLEPGHAKTEAFF. DNA of the CDR3: TGCGCCAGCAGCTTGGAACCGGGACACGCTAAGACTGAAGCTTTCTTT.

This clonotype was observed at least ten times. The chain recombines TRBV11-2 with TRBJ2-5; 7 bases map to TRBD2. In germline, CDR1 is SGHAT, CDR2 FQNNGV. CDR3 length: 13 amino acids. Trimming cost V 10 bases and J 4 bases; bases outside gene matches: 9. DNA of the CDR3: TGTGCCACCTCGACGGGGGGTCCAGAGACCCAGTACTTC. As protein: CATSTGGPETQYF.

This clonotype was counted ten times or more. This sequence joins TRBV6-1 and TRBJ2-3; 8 bases are a match to TRBD2. There are 17 residues in the CDR3. The V gene end was trimmed by 9 bases and the J gene end by 2 bases; junction bases not matched to a gene: 16. CDR1 is MNHNS, CDR2 SASEGT, per germline. CDR3 DNA: TGTGCCAGGGGGGTAGCGGGACGCGACCACTTCACAGATACGCAGTATTTT. This codes for CARGVAGRDHFTDTQYF.

Many counts were recorded for this clonotype. CDR3 DNA sequence: TGTGCCAGCGTCCGGGGGGGAGAAATTGGTGAGCAGTTCTTC. This translates into CASVRGGEIGEQFF. The chain employs TRBV12-3 or TRBV12-4 and TRBJ2-1; 8 bases align to TRBD2. V was clipped by 8 bases and J by 9 bases; unmatched bases: 12. The CDR3 is 14 residues long.

There are many counts of this clonotype. The chain joins TRBV5-1 to TRBJ2-5; no clear D gene. Germline V gene sequence: CDR1 SGHRS, CDR2 YFSETQ. Trimming stripped 4 bases from V and 3 bases from J, with 16 bases between. The CDR3 is 15 residues long. The CDR3: CASSRVFRGEETQYF. CDR3 bases: TGCGCCAGCAGCCGTGTGTTTAGAGGAGAAGAGACCCAGTACTTC.

Ten or more counts support this clonotype. V usage is TRBV9 and J usage is TRBJ2-5; D unclear. Per the germline V gene, CDR1 is SGDLS and CDR2 is YYNGEE. There are 11 residues in the CDR3. Trimming pared 4 bases from V and 2 bases from J, leaving 3 bases between. The CDR3 DNA is TGTGCCAGCAGCCCACAAGAGACCCAGTACTTC. It is translated as CASSPQETQYF.

Many counts were recorded for this clonotype. The CDR3 loop is CSANLGSLYNEQFF. The CDR3 nucleotides read TGCAGTGCTAATCTCGGGTCCCTTTACAATGAGCAGTTCTTC. V gene TRBV20-1 combines with J gene TRBJ2-1; D unresolved. In germline, CDR1 is DFQATT, CDR2 SNEGSKA (reference sequence). Deletions cut 4 bases from V and 4 bases from J, with 14 bases between. This CDR3 region has 14 residues.

This clonotype was detected ten times or more. V and J are TRBV11-3 and TRBJ2-5, with 14 bases matching TRBD2. Germline lookup yields CDR1 SGHNT and CDR2 YENEEA. Trimming cost V 5 bases and J 3 bases; bases outside gene matches: 2. This CDR3 is 15 amino acids long. Here the CDR3 DNA reads TGTGCCAGCAGCCGGGGACTAGCGGGAGAAGAGACCCAGTACTTC. Protein sequence: CASSRGLAGEETQYF.

This clonotype was counted a few times. This chain uses TRBV20-1 with TRBJ2-7, with 7 bases lining up with TRBD1. The germline gives CDR1 DFQATT, CDR2 SNEGSKA (reference sequence). With V trimmed by 3 bases and J by 5 bases, 7 bases remained unmatched. This CDR3 has 13 residues. The CDR3 coding sequence is TGCAGTGCTAGGTTTCAGGGGGTTCACGAGCAGTACTTC. Translating it yields CSARFQGVHEQYF.

V and J are TRBV15 and TRBJ1-2; 9 nucleotides match TRBD1. The germline CDR1 and CDR2 sequences are LNHNV and YYDKDF (reference sequence). The CDR3 runs to 14 residues. The V segment lost 0 bases and the J segment 7 bases; nucleotides outside the gene matches: 3. CDR3 in DNA: TGTGCCACCAGCAGAGAACAGGGGGCAGGTGGCTACACCTTC. This codes for CATSREQGAGGYTF.

The J gene is TRBJ1-5, the V gene TRBV23-1; the match to TRBD1 covers 8 bases. TRBV23-1 is an ORF, with its function uncertain. The CDR3 is 16 residues long. The J segment lost 5 bases and the V segment lost 3 bases, leaving 9 bases of the junction unmatched. The CDR3, as DNA: TGCGCCAGCAGTCAGTGGACAGGGAGCCCCCATCAGCCCCAGCATTTT. The encoded protein is CASSQWTGSPHQPQHF.

This clonotype has a count of ten or more. This chain connects TRBV3-1 to TRBJ2-1; D possibly corresponds to TRBD2 (5 bases). Germline CDR1 and CDR2: LGHDT and YNNKEL (reference sequence). V was clipped by 0 bases and J by 9 bases, with 15 bases between them. The CDR3 loop spans 15 amino acids. The CDR3 DNA follows: TGTGCCAGCAGCCAAGATATGTTGGCGGGTGCTGAGCAGTTCTTC. Translation: CASSQDMLAGAEQFF.